This record covers a single T cell receptor (beta chain). Its antigen is not known. Sequencing was limited to surgery cases with top T cell transcript signatures in brain tissue. Before surgery, patients took at least one anti-epileptic drug. The sample is drawn from a study of brain T cells in children with intractable seizures. Findings of the study overall: Absence of clones before surgery may stem from lower sequencing depth. Top 50 brain clonotypes included both public and private clones. Patients' HCMV serostatus was unknown; virus specificity rests on CDR3 similarity alone.

Sequencing used immunoSEQ multiplex PCR; TCRdb keeps in-frame clones, though not all of them. The profile shows about 9,000 clones, 69% of them singletons. The junction had 4 bases not matched to a gene; V was cut back by 2 bases and J by 1 base. The germline V gene has CDR1 LNHDA and CDR2 SQIVND (reference sequence). The CDR3 is 15 residues long. The TCR sequence derives from a girl aged 2 to 9 with tuberous sclerosis and intractable seizures. The chain recombines TRBV19 with TRBJ2-5; 7 bases match TRBD1. Material: resected brain tissue, obtained at surgery. The DNA of the CDR3 is TGTGCCAGTAGTATAAAGGGGACAGTCCAAGAGACCCAGTACTTC. Translated: CASSIKGTVQETQYF.